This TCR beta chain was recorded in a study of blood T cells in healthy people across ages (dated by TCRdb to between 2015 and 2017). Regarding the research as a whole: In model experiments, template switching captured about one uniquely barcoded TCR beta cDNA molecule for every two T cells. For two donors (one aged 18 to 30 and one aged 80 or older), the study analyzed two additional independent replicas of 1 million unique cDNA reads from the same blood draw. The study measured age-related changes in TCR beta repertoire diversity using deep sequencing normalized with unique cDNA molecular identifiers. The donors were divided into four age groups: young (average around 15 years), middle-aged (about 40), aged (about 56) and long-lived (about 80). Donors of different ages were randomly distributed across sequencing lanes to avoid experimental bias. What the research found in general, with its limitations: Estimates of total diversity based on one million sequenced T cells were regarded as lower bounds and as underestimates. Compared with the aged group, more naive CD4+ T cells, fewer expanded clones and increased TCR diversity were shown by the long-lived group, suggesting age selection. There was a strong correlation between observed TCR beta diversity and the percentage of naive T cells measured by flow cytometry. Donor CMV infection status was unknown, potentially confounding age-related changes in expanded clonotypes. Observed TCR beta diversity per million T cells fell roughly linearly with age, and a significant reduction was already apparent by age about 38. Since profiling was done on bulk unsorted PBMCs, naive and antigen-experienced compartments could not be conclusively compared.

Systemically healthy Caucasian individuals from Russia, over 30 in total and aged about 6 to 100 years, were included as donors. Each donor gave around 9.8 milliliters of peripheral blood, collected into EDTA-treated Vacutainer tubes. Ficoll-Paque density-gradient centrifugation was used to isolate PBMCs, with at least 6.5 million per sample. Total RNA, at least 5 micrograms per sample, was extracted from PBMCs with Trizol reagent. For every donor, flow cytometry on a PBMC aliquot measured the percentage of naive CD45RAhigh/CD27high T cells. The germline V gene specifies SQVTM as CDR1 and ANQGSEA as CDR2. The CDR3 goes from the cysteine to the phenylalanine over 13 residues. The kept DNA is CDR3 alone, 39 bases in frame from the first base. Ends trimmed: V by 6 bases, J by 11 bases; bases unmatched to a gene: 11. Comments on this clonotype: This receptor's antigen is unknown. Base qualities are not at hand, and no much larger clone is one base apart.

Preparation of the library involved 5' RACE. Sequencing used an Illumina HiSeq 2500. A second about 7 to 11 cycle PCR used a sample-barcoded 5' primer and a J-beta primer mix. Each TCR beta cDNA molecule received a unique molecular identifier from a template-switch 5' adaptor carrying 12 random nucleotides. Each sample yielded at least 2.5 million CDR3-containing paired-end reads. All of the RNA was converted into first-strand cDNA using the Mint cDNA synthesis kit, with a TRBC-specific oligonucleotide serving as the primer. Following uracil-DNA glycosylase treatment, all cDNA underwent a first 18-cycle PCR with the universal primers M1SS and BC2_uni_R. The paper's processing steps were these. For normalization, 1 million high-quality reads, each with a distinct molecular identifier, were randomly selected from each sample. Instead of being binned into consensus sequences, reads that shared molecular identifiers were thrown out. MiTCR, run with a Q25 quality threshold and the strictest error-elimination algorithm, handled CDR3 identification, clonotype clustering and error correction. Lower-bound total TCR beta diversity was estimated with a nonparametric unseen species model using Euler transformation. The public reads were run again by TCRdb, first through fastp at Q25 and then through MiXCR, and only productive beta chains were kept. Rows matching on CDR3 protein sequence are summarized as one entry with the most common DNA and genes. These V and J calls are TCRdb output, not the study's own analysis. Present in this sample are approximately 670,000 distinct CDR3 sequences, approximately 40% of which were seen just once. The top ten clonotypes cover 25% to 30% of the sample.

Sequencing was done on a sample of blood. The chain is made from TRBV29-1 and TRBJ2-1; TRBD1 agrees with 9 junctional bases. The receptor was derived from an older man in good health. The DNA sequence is TGCAGCGTCCCGGGACAGGGAACGTATAAGCAGTTCTTC. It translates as CSVPGQGTYKQFF.